This TCR beta chain comes out of a study of shared clonotypes between healthy human individuals. This was a deep-level run. Across several immunoSEQ plates, the genomic DNA of each subset was split evenly. Clones were read by immunoSEQ multiplex PCR, and TCRdb kept only the in-frame ones, dropping some. The table lists approximately 510,000 clones, approximately 85% of them singletons. The donors, healthy adults who were HIV-negative, had experienced no recent acute infections or vaccinations. The length of the CDR3 is 14 residues. Looked up from germline, CDR1 is LGHNA and CDR2 is YSLEER. J gave up 9 bases and V 6 bases, and 7 bases lay outside the gene matches.

The rearrangement uses TRBV4-3 and TRBJ2-1, with 11 bases that match TRBD2. Sequenced input: PBMCs. The receptor was derived from a woman between 40 and 50 years old in good health. Some clones in this sample may be carry-over from other donors' samples. In DNA, the CDR3 is TGCGCCAGCAGGGCACTAGCGGGAGATGTTGAGCAGTTCTTC. This translates into CASRALAGDVEQFF.